This T cell receptor beta chain was sequenced during a study of blood T cell repertoires in COVID-19. Overall study: COVID-19 samples collected from the United States, Italy and Spain covered acute and convalescent phases.

Germline-derived CDR1 and CDR2 are KGHDR and SFDVKD. The CDR3 contains 13 residues. Trimming left V 4 bases short and J 1 base short, with 7 bases between. The repertoire was sequenced with immunoSEQ multiplex PCR; TCRdb's copy has only in-frame clones and lacks some. The profile shows 45,000 to 55,000 clones, around 83% of them singletons. This receptor was identified in a man aged 50 to 60 with acute or convalescent COVID-19. Input material: peripheral blood. The chain combines TRBV24-1 with TRBJ2-7; D is unresolved. CDR3 loop: CATSDRRSYEQYF. CDR3 bases: TGTGCCACCAGTGACCGGAGATCCTACGAGCAGTACTTC.